This TCR beta chain was documented in a study of T-cell memory formation after mild COVID-19. A single count supports this clonotype. Its matching antigen is unknown. Study-level points and caveats: Clones that contracted clustered mainly in CM and EM if CD4+ and in EMRA if CD8+.

MiXCR was run by TCRdb on the 5' RACE reads, yielding one entry per CDR3 protein. Altogether 300,000 or so distinct CDR3 sequences are present, about 16% being singletons, with the ten largest covering approximately 25%. CDR1 SGHTA and CDR2 FQGNSA come from the germline V gene. This CDR3 comprises 13 residues. Trimming stripped 0 bases from V and 5 bases from J, with 5 bases between. This TCR derives from a man aged 18 to 30 who had mild COVID-19 (a few samples of this study predate the infection). Cell type and time point are not known. The chain couples TRBV7-2 to TRBJ1-5; the D is unclear. Sequencing was performed on PBMCs or a T cell subset sorted from them (not recorded which). The CDR3 coding sequence is TGTGCCAGCAGCTTAGCGGAATATCAGCCCCAGCATTTT. Translation: CASSLAEYQPQHF.